Listed here are 12 T cell receptor beta chains from one sample, sequenced in a study of T-cell reconstitution after alpha-beta-depleted transplantation in children. The TCRbeta library was prepared with unique molecular identifiers. MiXCR, applied by TCRdb to the PCR reads, yields one record per CDR3 protein. The sample lists about 510,000 distinct CDR3 sequences, more than 9.5% occurring once. Sequenced material: PBMCs, mostly from graft donor cells, taken 180 days after TCRalphabeta/CD19-depleted stem cell transplant. Receptors were obtained from a female patient aged 2-10 years who had a stem cell transplant for aplastic anemia, so the T cells may come from the graft donor.

This clonotype was picked up a small number of times. The CDR3 DNA sequence: TGCGCCAGCAGCCAAATGACAGGGGATAGCTACACCTTC. This translates into CASSQMTGDSYTF. The chain uses TRBV4-3 and TRBJ1-2, with 8 bases aligning to TRBD1. The CDR3 totals 13 residues. J lost 9 bases, V lost 2 bases, and 5 bases had no gene match. Germline V gene lookup returns CDR1 LGHNA and CDR2 YSLEER.

Concerning this clonotype itself: Its ends do not fully match the called genes, so a read error is possible. The chain couples TRBV18 to TRBJ1-1; possibly TRBD1 for D (5 bases). Germline V gene data show CDR1 as KGHSH and CDR2 as LQKENI. The CDR3 runs to 15 residues. CDR3 loop: CASSLSGTVNTETFF. CDR3 sequence (DNA): TGTGCCAGCTCTCTTTCCGGGACCGTAAACACTGAAACTTTCTTT.

The chain uses TRBV6-2 or TRBV6-3 and TRBJ2-1; D gene ambiguous. This CDR3 region has 14 residues. The V end lost 4 bases, the J end lost 6 bases, and 13 bases lay between the germline ends. Germline V gene lookup returns CDR1 MNHEY and CDR2 SVGEGT. CDR3 protein: CASSFLLPANEQFF. CDR3 DNA sequence: TGTGCCAGCAGTTTTTTGCTCCCAGCCAATGAGCAGTTCTTC.

The chain recombines TRBV5-1 with TRBJ2-7, with 12 bases aligning to TRBD2. From germline, CDR1 is SGHRS and CDR2 YFSETQ. The V and J ends lost 3 bases and 0 bases, in that order; junction bases with no gene match: 4. This CDR3 is 16 amino acids long. Here the CDR3 reads CASSSGLAGSSYEQYF. The DNA for the CDR3 is TGCGCCAGCAGCTCCGGACTAGCGGGGAGCTCCTACGAGCAGTACTTC.

The V gene is TRBV7-9, the J gene TRBJ1-4; maybe TRBD1 (5 bases). CDR3 size: 15 residues. Trimming shortened V by 5 bases and J by 4 bases, and 14 bases separated the two germline ends. CDR1 is SEHNR, CDR2 FQNEAQ, per germline (reference sequence). CDR3 DNA sequence: TGTGCCAGCAGCGCCTGGGACGCTTATAATGAAAAACTGTTTTTT. This sequence encodes CASSAWDAYNEKLFF.

The V and J genes are TRBV28 and TRBJ2-3, with D unresolved. Germline loops: CDR1 MDHEN, CDR2 SYDVKM. CDR3 length: 11 residues. V was pared by 8 bases and J by 3 bases, with 6 bases between. CDR3 in amino acids: CASARTDTQYF. The CDR3 bases are TGTGCCAGCGCGAGGACAGATACGCAGTATTTT.

This clonotype has a handful of counts. This chain joins TRBV15 and TRBJ1-2, with D unresolved. Trimming stripped 0 bases from V and 8 bases from J, with 13 bases between. The CDR3 contains 14 residues. In germline, CDR1 is LNHNV, CDR2 YYDKDF (reference sequence). The CDR3 DNA is TGTGCCACCAGCAGAGATAGCCGGGCGGTCGGCTACACCTTC. This gives the protein CATSRDSRAVGYTF.

This clonotype was counted only a few times. The genes are TRBV11-2 and TRBJ2-7; 9 bases map to TRBD2. Germline CDR1 and CDR2: SGHAT and FQNNGV. The CDR3 is made up of 15 amino acids. With 4 bases clipped from V and 4 bases from J, the junction kept 8 bases outside the gene matches. This CDR3 reads CASSSRASGKYEQYV. The CDR3 bases are TGTGCCAGCAGCTCCAGGGCTAGCGGGAAGTACGAGCAGTACGTC.

In its sample, this clonotype was seen a few times. This rearrangement joins TRBV4-1 to TRBJ1-5; D unclear. Germline CDR1 and CDR2: MGHRA and YSYEKL. V was pared by 0 bases and J by 7 bases, with 13 bases between. The CDR3 totals 15 residues. Written as DNA, the CDR3 is TGCGCCAGCAGCCAAGATGTGGCCAAAGGGCAGCCCCAGCATTTT. Residues: CASSQDVAKGQPQHF.

This clonotype was seen a handful of times. The chain uses TRBV11-2 and TRBJ1-5; 11 bases are shared with TRBD1. The germline CDR1 and CDR2 sequences are SGHAT and FQNNGV. This CDR3 is built from 18 residues. Losses at the gene ends were 3 bases for V and 0 bases for J; bases not matched to a gene: 7. The CDR3 DNA sequence: TGTGCCAGCAGCTTCGGACAGGGGGCAGGGTATAGCAATCAGCCCCAGCATTTT. Its protein is CASSFGQGAGYSNQPQHF.

The chain employs TRBV5-1 and TRBJ2-3, with D hard to call. CDR3 length: 15 amino acids. V gave up 0 bases and J gave up 2 bases, with 10 bases separating them. Germline V gene lookup returns CDR1 SGHRS and CDR2 YFSETQ. CDR3 DNA: TGCGCCAGCAGCTTGGCCAGCAAGCTCACAGATACGCAGTATTTT. This sequence encodes CASSLASKLTDTQYF.

This clonotype was detected only a few times. This chain joins TRBV27 and TRBJ2-7; 7 bases match TRBD2. Looked up from germline, CDR1 is MNHEY and CDR2 is SMNVEV (reference sequence). This CDR3 has 18 amino acids. The V segment lost 5 bases and the J segment 4 bases; nucleotides outside the gene matches: 20. CDR3 bases: TGTGCCAGCAGTCTACACGGACTAGATCCCCCAGGGACTTACGAGCAGTACTTC. Translating gives CASSLHGLDPPGTYEQYF.